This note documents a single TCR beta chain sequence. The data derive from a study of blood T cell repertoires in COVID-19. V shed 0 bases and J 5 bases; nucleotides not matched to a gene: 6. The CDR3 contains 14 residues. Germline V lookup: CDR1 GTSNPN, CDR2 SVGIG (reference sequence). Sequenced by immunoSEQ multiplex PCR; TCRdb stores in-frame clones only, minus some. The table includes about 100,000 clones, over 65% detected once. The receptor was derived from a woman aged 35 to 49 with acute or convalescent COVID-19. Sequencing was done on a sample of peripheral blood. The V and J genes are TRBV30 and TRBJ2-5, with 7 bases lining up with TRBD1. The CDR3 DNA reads TGTGCCTGGAGTGTACAGGGGATGGGGGAGACCCAGTACTTC. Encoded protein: CAWSVQGMGETQYF. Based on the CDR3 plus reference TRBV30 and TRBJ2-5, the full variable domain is SQTIHQWPATLVQPVGSPLSLECTVEGTSNPNLYWYRQAAGRGLQLLFYSVGIGQISSEVPQNLSASRPQDRQFILSSKKLLLSDSGFYLCAWSVQGMGETQYFGPGTRLLVL.